Sequencing of this TCR beta chain was carried out in a study of identical twins (dated by TCRdb to 2016 to 2017). Concerning the study at large: To test whether fetal clonotypes persist, the study used deep sequencing on TCR alpha and beta repertoires from monozygotic twins, unrelated adults of various ages, and cord blood. To rule out contamination, the twin experiments were replicated at different times with different library preparation protocols.

This clonotype was seen a few times. Its cognate antigen has yet to be identified. One base away there is no much larger clone; base qualities are not given. The CDR3 starts with the cysteine, ends with the phenylalanine, and has 15 residues. Only the CDR3 region is kept as DNA, spanning 45 bases read in frame from base 1. V is shortened by 5 bases, J by 0 bases, and the region joining them spans 10 bases. CDR1 and CDR2 (SEHNR, FQNEAQ) derive from the germline V gene (reference sequence). The library was made by 5' RACE. Instrument on record: Illumina HiSeq 2000. Template switching added a universal primer binding site, and the final cDNA carried a unique molecular identifier that allowed TCR cDNA molecules to be counted accurately. First-strand cDNA for TCR alpha and beta chains was synthesized from specific primers in the conserved constant-segment region. To control for contamination, every cDNA library carried two barcodes: a SMART-Mk sample barcode plus Illumina barcodes. TruSeq adapter sequences and Illumina sample barcodes were added in two successive PCR steps. The TCR alpha and beta cDNA libraries were sequenced on the Illumina HiSeq platform using custom primers. Processing in the source paper ran as follows. Unique molecular identifiers were extracted from raw reads with MiGEC, and CDR3 positions were determined with MiXCR. For each individual, recombination models were inferred using an EM algorithm with the repgenHMM and IGoR tools. Shared clonotype analysis was performed with the tcR package in R, normalizing sharing by the product of cloneset sizes. Out-of-frame nonproductive sequences were analyzed to study raw recombination free of thymic and clonal selection effects. TCRdb took the public reads, trimmed them with fastp at Q25, ran MiXCR for clone calling and kept in-frame beta chains. Each CDR3 protein appears once, grouped with its most common genes and DNA. TCRdb's processing, not the authors', yielded these V and J calls. The sample profile shows approximately 620,000 distinct CDR3 sequences; less than 10% of them were found once. Approximately 0.96% of the sample lies in the top ten.

Every donor was a healthy Caucasian. Three pairs of female monozygotic twins, all aged about 18 to 30 years, were included in the twin cohort. Peripheral blood mononuclear cells were used as the source from which RNA for TCR libraries was isolated. On the study overall, not on this receptor specifically: Recombination models systematically underestimated out-of-frame TCR alpha sharing in monozygotic twins but agreed with sharing between unrelated individuals. Fewer insertions were carried by abundant cord blood beta clonotypes; a weaker similar trend was observed in young adult naive repertoires, while no such trend was observed in memory repertoires. Invariant T cells such as MAIT and iNKT could partly confound zero-insertion analyses, though diverse VJ usage argued against this for most clonotypes. Conclusions relied on cross-sectional statistical analysis, since the same donors could not be followed over many years. Excess twin sharing in beta out-of-frame sequences was weaker because fewer shared sequences lowered the signal-to-noise ratio. Compared with coincidental sharing between unrelated individuals, out-of-frame TCR alpha sequences shared between twins showed an excess of sequences with low generation probability.

These data were also reused for a study on yellow fever vaccine responses in identical twins. From the second report: The T cell response to vaccination in identical twins was reported by the authors to appear partly convergent and partly personalized. In the study, vaccine-responding T cell clones were precisely tracked in identical twins.

This chain is built from TRBV7-9 and TRBJ1-4; there is no confident call for the D gene. The sample taken for sequencing was PBMCs. This clonotype was obtained from a woman between 18 and 30 years old in good health. The DNA is TGTGCCAGCAGCCGCATAGTTGCAACTAATGAAAAACTGTTTTTT. Its product reads: CASSRIVATNEKLFF.